These 16 T cell receptor beta chains share one sample of origin, sequenced in a study of cytomegalovirus exposure and HLA in healthy donors. The primer mix had 60 Vbeta and 13 Jbeta primers. The repertoire was sequenced with immunoSEQ multiplex PCR; TCRdb's copy has only in-frame clones and lacks some. The sample consists of around 150,000 clones, approximately 80% of them appearing once. The sequenced material came from PBMCs. The receptors come from a man aged 40-50 years in good health and CMV-seronegative.

This chain joins TRBV6-1 and TRBJ1-1; possibly TRBD1 for D (6 bases). The V gene lost 10 bases and the J gene lost 1 base, with 16 bases spanning the gap. CDR1 is MNHNS, CDR2 SASEGT, per germline. CDR3 length equals 14 residues. CDR3: CANRAGPENTEAFF. The CDR3 bases are TGTGCCAACAGGGCGGGCCCAGAGAACACTGAAGCTTTCTTT.

With respect to this clone: The same CDR3 can be traced to other DNA sequences in this sample. The chain carries TRBV5-1 and TRBJ2-7; 7 bases agree with TRBD2. The V and J ends lost 4 bases and 2 bases, in that order; junction bases with no gene match: 9. The CDR3 has 15 residues. Per the germline V gene, CDR1 is SGHRS and CDR2 is YFSETQ. CDR3 region: CASSLGGEGPYEQYF. The CDR3, as DNA: TGCGCCAGCAGCCTGGGCGGGGAGGGACCCTACGAGCAGTACTTC.

The chain combines TRBV18 with TRBJ2-5; 7 nucleotides align to TRBD2. CDR1 is KGHSH and CDR2 is LQKENI in the germline V gene. Trimming removed 0 bases from V and 5 bases from J; junction bases left unmatched: 12. The CDR3 is made up of 17 amino acids. The CDR3 region has the DNA TGTGCCAGCTCACCACCGCTTTTGGGAGGGGTGCGGGAGACCCAGTACTTC. Translation gives CASSPPLLGGVRETQYF.

The chain carries TRBV27 and TRBJ2-7, with TRBD2 as a possible D gene (6 bases). With 2 bases removed from V and 3 bases from J, the gap between germline ends came to 11 bases. The CDR3 has 14 amino acids. CDR1 is MNHEY and CDR2 is SMNVEV in the germline V gene (reference sequence). The CDR3 spells CASSLRQGGYEQYF. For the CDR3, the DNA is TGTGCCAGCAGTTTAAGGCAGGGAGGCTACGAGCAGTACTTC.

This clone was seen only a few times. V usage is TRBV30 and J usage is TRBJ2-7, with TRBD2 identical over 7 bases. The CDR3 covers 13 residues. CDR1 and CDR2 (germline): GTSNPN, SVGIG (reference sequence). Germline trimming cut 0 bases from V and 7 bases from J; bases unmatched to any gene: 6. In DNA form, the CDR3 reads TGTGCCTGGAGTGTCGCGGGAGTAGGTGAGCAGTACTTC. It encodes CAWSVAGVGEQYF.

CDR3 nucleotides: TGTGCCAGCAGTGCGGGGCCGAACACTGAAGCTTTCTTT. Its protein is CASSAGPNTEAFF. The V and J genes are TRBV7-9 and TRBJ1-1; TRBD1 might be the D (5 bases). The CDR3 runs to 13 residues. Trimming left V 6 bases short and J 1 base short, with 9 bases between. Germline V gives CDR1 SEHNR, CDR2 FQNEAQ (reference sequence).

This clone has only one observation. V is TRBV4-3 and J is TRBJ1-3; 9 nucleotides agree with TRBD1. The V gene end was trimmed by 1 base and the J gene end by 7 bases; junction bases not matched to a gene: 11. Per germline, CDR1 LGHNA and CDR2 YSLEER. CDR3 length: 17 residues. The CDR3 here is CASSQVPTGQGWNTIYF. In nucleotides, the CDR3 is TGCGCCAGCAGCCAAGTACCCACGGGACAGGGTTGGAACACCATATATTTT.

As regards this clone: The junction departs from the called germline gene at one end, perhaps through a read error. The J gene is TRBJ2-6, the V gene TRBV9; possible D gene TRBD1, 6 bases. From germline, CDR1 is SGDLS and CDR2 YYNGEE. The CDR3 totals 15 residues. The CDR3 loop is CASSIQGSGANGLTF. The CDR3 coding sequence is TGTGCCAGCAGCATACAGGGCTCTGGGGCCAACGGCCTGACTTTC.

This chain connects TRBV14 to TRBJ2-1; 8 positions match TRBD2. CDR3 length: 18 residues. The germline V gene encodes CDR1 SGHDN and CDR2 FVKESK. The trim removed 0 bases at V and 5 bases at J, leaving 12 bases unmatched. The CDR3 is CASSQDLSKLAVNNEQFF. DNA for the CDR3: TGTGCCAGCAGCCAAGATCTAAGTAAACTAGCGGTCAACAATGAGCAGTTCTTC.

V is TRBV28 and J is TRBJ2-3, with D possibly being TRBD2 (7 bases). Between the trimmed V and J ends, which lost 4 bases and 1 base, there was a span of 15 bases. CDR1 is MDHEN, CDR2 SYDVKM, per germline. This CDR3 region has 16 residues. This chain's CDR3 is CASSSPLGGGTDTQYF. The CDR3 DNA reads TGTGCCAGCAGTTCCCCCTTAGGGGGGGGCACAGATACGCAGTATTTT.

This clone was picked up one time. V usage is TRBV6-1 and J usage is TRBJ1-5; D call uncertain. The germline V gene has CDR1 MNHNS and CDR2 SASEGT. The CDR3 contains 13 residues. Trimming left V 7 bases short and J 0 bases short, with 7 bases between. The CDR3 loop reads CASTSNSNQPQHF. CDR3 coding DNA: TGTGCCAGCACCAGTAATAGCAATCAGCCCCAGCATTTT.

The chain carries TRBV28 and TRBJ2-5; perhaps TRBD2 as D (5 bases). The V gene lost 6 bases and the J gene lost 3 bases, with 14 bases spanning the gap. The germline V gene encodes CDR1 MDHEN and CDR2 SYDVKM. This CDR3 comprises 14 residues. CDR3: CASSQGGRKETQYF. The CDR3 region has the DNA TGTGCCAGCAGCCAAGGTGGGAGAAAAGAGACCCAGTACTTC.

J is TRBJ2-7 and V is TRBV5-6, with a possible D match to TRBD2 (5 bases). V lost 8 bases and J 6 bases, leaving 18 bases between the germline ends. Germline values: CDR1 SGHDT, CDR2 YYEEEE. CDR3 length equals 13 residues. The CDR3 coding sequence is TGTGCCAGGGACGGAGAGGGCCAAGTCGAGCAGTACTTC. Its protein product is CARDGEGQVEQYF.

This clone was seen more than once but under ten times. This rearrangement joins TRBV28 to TRBJ2-1; 12 positions agree with TRBD1. The CDR3 loop spans 17 amino acids. Germline values: CDR1 MDHEN, CDR2 SYDVKM. The J segment lost 4 bases and the V segment lost 3 bases, leaving 7 bases of the junction unmatched. The CDR3 sequence is CASSFIRDRGLYNEQFF. CDR3 sequence (DNA): TGTGCCAGCAGTTTTATAAGGGACAGGGGGCTTTACAATGAGCAGTTCTTC. The variable domain in full, with the rest retrieved from reference TRBV28 and TRBJ2-1, is DVKVTQSSRYLVKRTGEKVFLECVQDMDHENMFWYRQDPGLGLRLIYFSYDVKMKEKGDIPEGYSVSREKKERFSLILESASTNQTSMYLCASSFIRDRGLYNEQFFGPGTRLTVL.

The rearrangement links TRBV5-6 to TRBJ1-1; D unclear. V was clipped by 1 base and J by 1 base, with 8 bases between them. CDR3 length: 14 residues. The germline V gene encodes CDR1 SGHDT and CDR2 YYEEEE. CDR3 DNA: TGTGCCAGCAGCTTGATGTCCTCGAACACTGAAGCTTTCTTT. Residues: CASSLMSSNTEAFF.

The chain recombines TRBV6-4 with TRBJ2-1; 10 nucleotides agree with TRBD2. The CDR3 is 19 residues long. Germline lookup yields CDR1 MRHNA and CDR2 SNTAGT. Trimming took 2 bases from V and 1 from J; bases not matched to a gene: 11. The CDR3 DNA reads TGTGCCAGCAGTGACGTGGCTAGCGGGAGTCCGAATTCCTACAATGAGCAGTTCTTC. This gives the protein CASSDVASGSPNSYNEQFF.